One sample yielded the 9 T cell receptor beta chains listed below, sequenced in a study of CD8 T cell repertoires and HIV-1 epitope variants. No antigen is known for these receptors. This table comes from immunoSEQ multiplex PCR, and its TCRdb copy is limited to in-frame clones, with some not included. The table has fewer than 4,500 clones, 55% to 85% seen once. What was sequenced was cultured CD8+ T cells derived from PBMCs. All receptors derive from a male donor with HIV.

The chain recombines TRBV4-3 with TRBJ2-5, with a weak D call TRBD1 (6 bases). CDR1 is LGHNA and CDR2 is YSLEER in the germline V gene. Trimming took off 1 base at V and 1 base at J, with 10 bases between the two ends. The CDR3 is 15 amino acids. The CDR3 bases are TGCGCCAGCAGCCAAGGGGGACACCCCCAAGAGACCCAGTACTTC. It yields the protein CASSQGGHPQETQYF.

This clone showed up just a few times. J is TRBJ1-4 and V is TRBV4-2, with D possibly matching TRBD1 (5 bases). This CDR3 spans 13 amino acids. Germline V gives CDR1 LGHNA, CDR2 YNFKEQ. Trimming took 1 base from V and 12 from J, leaving 12 bases between them. CDR3 amino acids: CASSQGSQEELFF. The CDR3 DNA reads as TGTGCCAGCAGCCAAGGATCACAGGAGGAACTGTTTTTT.

The chain combines TRBV5-6 with TRBJ2-1, with D possibly being TRBD2 (6 bases). CDR1 and CDR2 (germline): SGHDT, YYEEEE. V was shortened by 0 bases and J by 4 bases, with 17 bases between the two germline ends. This CDR3 contains 17 residues. The chain's CDR3 is CASSLGGGSGPYNEQFF. CDR3 nucleotides: TGTGCCAGCAGCTTGGGAGGAGGTAGCGGACCGTACAATGAGCAGTTCTTC.

V and J are TRBV27 and TRBJ2-1; TRBD2 matches 12 bases. Germline lookup yields CDR1 MNHEY and CDR2 SMNVEV (reference sequence). The CDR3 extends over 15 amino acids. Trimming removed 6 bases from V and 6 bases from J; junction bases left unmatched: 6. The CDR3 protein is CASSLTSGGSNEQFF. Here the CDR3 DNA reads TGTGCCAGCAGCCTAACTAGCGGGGGGAGCAATGAGCAGTTCTTC.

The chain recombines TRBV2 with TRBJ1-1, with a weak D call TRBD1 (5 bases). V lost 5 bases, J lost 1 base, and 17 bases lay in between. This CDR3 spans 16 amino acids. Germline V gene sequence: CDR1 SNHLY, CDR2 FYNNEI. CDR3 amino acids: CASSFTQTGGNTEAFF. CDR3 nucleotides: TGTGCCAGCAGTTTTACCCAAACCGGGGGGAACACTGAAGCTTTCTTT.

The chain is built from TRBV5-1 and TRBJ2-1, with 9 bases aligning to TRBD2. With 4 bases clipped from V and 0 bases from J, the junction kept 2 bases outside the gene matches. Germline V CDR1 and CDR2: SGHRS, YFSETQ. The CDR3 contains 15 residues. CDR3 residues: CASSMTSGSYNEQFF. The CDR3 DNA follows: TGCGCCAGCAGCATGACTAGCGGCTCCTACAATGAGCAGTTCTTC.

The table lists this clone with a few counts. At one end, the junction sequence differs from germline, possibly due to a read error. V is TRBV7-8 and J is TRBJ2-3, with D hard to call. Germline V lookup: CDR1 SGHVS, CDR2 FQNEAQ. The CDR3 runs to 13 residues. CDR3 in amino acids: CASSTIGTDTQYF. CDR3 DNA sequence: TGTGCCAGCAGCACCATTGGCACGGATACGCAGTATTTT.

The rearrangement uses TRBV4-3 and TRBJ1-2, with D possibly matching TRBD1 (5 bases). Germline CDR1 and CDR2: LGHNA and YSLEER. This CDR3 comprises 15 residues. V dropped 4 bases and J dropped 2 bases, with 14 bases sitting between them. The CDR3 DNA follows: TGCGCCAGCAGCCCTGGGAGGGGACCAAACTATGGCTACACCTTC. Translation gives CASSPGRGPNYGYTF.

The rearrangement uses TRBV30 and TRBJ2-4; D possibly uses TRBD1 or TRBD2 (5 bases each). This CDR3 region has 15 residues. The V gene's germline CDR1 is GTSNPN and CDR2 SVGIG (reference sequence). The ends were cut back, 1 base at V and 6 bases at J, with 16 bases in the middle. The CDR3 bases are TGTGCCTGGAGTGCCGGGTCCGGGGCGGGAAACATTCAGTACTTC. Translating gives CAWSAGSGAGNIQYF.